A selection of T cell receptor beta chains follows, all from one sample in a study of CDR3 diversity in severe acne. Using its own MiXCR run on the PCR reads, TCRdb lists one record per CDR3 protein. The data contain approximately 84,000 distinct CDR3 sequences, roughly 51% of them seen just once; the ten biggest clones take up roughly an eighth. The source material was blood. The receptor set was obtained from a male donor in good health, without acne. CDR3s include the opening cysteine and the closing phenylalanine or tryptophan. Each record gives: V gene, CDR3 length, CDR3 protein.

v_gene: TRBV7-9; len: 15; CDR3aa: CASSHDRGTYNEQFF
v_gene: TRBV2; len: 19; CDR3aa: CASRVGASGIFTPLNEQYF
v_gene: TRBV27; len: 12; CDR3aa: CASNTGWHEQYF
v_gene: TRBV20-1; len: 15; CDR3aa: CSATGTSGRAWEQYF
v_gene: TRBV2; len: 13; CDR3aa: CASSDGSNYEQYF
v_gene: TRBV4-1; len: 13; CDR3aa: CASTDLTVRGYTF
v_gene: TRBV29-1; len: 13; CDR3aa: CSVEQGNGQPQHF
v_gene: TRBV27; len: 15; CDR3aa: CASSFGVYYTGELFF
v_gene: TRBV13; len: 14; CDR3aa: CASSLGRGYTEAFF
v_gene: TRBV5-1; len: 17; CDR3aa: CASSLGDRVGSNYGYTF
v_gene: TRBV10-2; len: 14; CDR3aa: CASRSGQGGQPQHF
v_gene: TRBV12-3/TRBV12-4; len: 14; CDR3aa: CASNLPVQNTEAFF
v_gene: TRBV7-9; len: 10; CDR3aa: CASSGSGQFF
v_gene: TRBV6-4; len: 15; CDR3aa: CASSIAEGTYNEQFF
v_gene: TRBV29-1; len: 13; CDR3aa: CSVADHMSTEAFF
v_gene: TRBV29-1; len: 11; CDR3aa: CSGGAGFEAFF
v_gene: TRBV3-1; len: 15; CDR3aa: CASSLRGMNTGELFF
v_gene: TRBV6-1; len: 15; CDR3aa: CASSELAGSAYEQYF
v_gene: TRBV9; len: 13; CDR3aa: CASSVAVGDTQYF
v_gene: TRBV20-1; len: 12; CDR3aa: CSAAEQGNIQYF
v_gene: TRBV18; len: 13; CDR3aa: CASSMDSGETQYF
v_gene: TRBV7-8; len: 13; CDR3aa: CASSPTLGGEQFF
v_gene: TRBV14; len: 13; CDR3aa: CASSQWTIGELFF
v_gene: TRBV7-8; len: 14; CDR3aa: CASISGTGLYEQYF
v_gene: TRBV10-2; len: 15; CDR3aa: CASRSLRQGDYGYTF
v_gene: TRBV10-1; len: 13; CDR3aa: CASQLLRDSPLHF
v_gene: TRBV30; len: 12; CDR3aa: CAGPGQRYGYTF
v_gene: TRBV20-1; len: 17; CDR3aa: CSASPRARDSLNNEQYF
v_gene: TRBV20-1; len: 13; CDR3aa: CSAPFVRGNTIYF
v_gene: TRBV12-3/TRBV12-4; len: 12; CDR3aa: CASSFRRNTIYF
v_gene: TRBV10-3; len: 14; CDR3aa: CAISESSGHREQYF
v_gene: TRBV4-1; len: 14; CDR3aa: CASSQVEGRDTQYF
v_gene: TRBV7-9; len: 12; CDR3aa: CASSFFIGGAFF
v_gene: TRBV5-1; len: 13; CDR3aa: CASSWGLEYEQYF
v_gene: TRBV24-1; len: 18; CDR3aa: CATSGGLAGLSSYNEQFF
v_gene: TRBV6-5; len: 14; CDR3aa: CASSYQTGRDEQFF
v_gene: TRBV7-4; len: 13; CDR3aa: CASSLDTVYDQYF
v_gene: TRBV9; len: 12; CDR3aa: CASSVVPGELFF
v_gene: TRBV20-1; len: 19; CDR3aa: CSARDRELAGGPIGYEQFF
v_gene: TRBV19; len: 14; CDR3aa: CASSQRGGYNEQFF
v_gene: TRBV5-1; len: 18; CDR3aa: CASSTRSGTGVGQETQYF